This passage covers 23 T cell receptor beta chains from one sample sequenced in a study of patients and donors after allogeneic stem cell transplantation. Using its own MiXCR run on the RT-PCR reads, TCRdb lists one record per CDR3 protein. The table includes roughly 200,000 distinct CDR3 sequences, around two fifths detected once. Sequencing input: blood, either unsorted or a sorted T cell fraction (not recorded which). These receptors were collected from a human donor who was either an allogeneic HSCT recipient or a stem cell or donor lymphocyte infusion donor (not recorded which). It is not recorded whose cells these are; they may come from a transplant donor.

The chain is built from TRBV18 and TRBJ1-1; the D is unclear. V gave up 2 bases and J gave up 0 bases, with 10 bases separating them. The CDR3 runs to 15 residues. CDR1 is KGHSH, CDR2 LQKENI, per germline. The CDR3 sequence is CASSPFLQMNTEAFF. DNA of the CDR3: TGTGCCAGCTCACCATTTTTGCAGATGAACACTGAAGCTTTCTTT.

This clonotype has only a few counts. The chain is built from TRBV20-1 and TRBJ1-5; D ambiguous. The CDR3 spans 13 residues. V was shortened by 0 bases and J by 9 bases, with 12 bases between the two germline ends. From germline, CDR1 is DFQATT and CDR2 SNEGSKA (reference sequence). In DNA form, the CDR3 reads TGCAGTGCTAGAGACGGGAATGTCCCGCCCCAGCATTTT. The encoded protein is CSARDGNVPPQHF.

This clonotype was detected only a few times. The chain joins TRBV6-5 to TRBJ1-2; TRBD1 might be the D (6 bases). V lost 6 bases and J lost 7, with 18 bases in between. Germline V lookup: CDR1 MNHEY, CDR2 SVGAGI. The CDR3 runs to 14 residues. CDR3 in amino acids: CASREQGARTGYTF. The CDR3 DNA reads TGTGCCAGCAGAGAACAGGGAGCCAGGACTGGCTACACCTTC.

This clonotype has just a few counts. This chain links TRBV12-3 or TRBV12-4 with TRBJ1-1; no firm D call. Trimming removed 4 bases from V and 4 bases from J, with 13 bases in between. This CDR3 has 14 amino acids. CDR3 nucleotide sequence: TGTGCCAGCAGTTGGGTTCTCGGTGGCACTGAAGCTTTCTTT. This translates into CASSWVLGGTEAFF.

This chain connects TRBV5-1 to TRBJ2-1; TRBD2 agrees at 8 bases. This CDR3 is 14 amino acids long. After removal of 5 bases from V and 4 bases from J, the junction contained 5 bases not matched to a gene. CDR1 is SGHRS, CDR2 YFSETQ, per germline. The CDR3 region is CASSAGGPYNEQFF. The CDR3 coding sequence is TGCGCCAGCAGTGCGGGGGGACCTTACAATGAGCAGTTCTTC. The variable domain in full, completed from reference TRBV5-1 and TRBJ2-1, reads KAGVTQTPRYLIKTRGQQVTLSCSPISGHRSVSWYQQTPGQGLQFLFEYFSETQRNKGNFPGRFSGRQFSNSRSEMNVSTLELGDSALYLCASSAGGPYNEQFFGPGTRLTVL.

The gene calls are TRBV5-1 and TRBJ1-3, with unresolved D. Germline CDR1 SGHRS, CDR2 YFSETQ. There are 14 residues in the CDR3. V dropped 2 bases and J dropped 2 bases, with 8 bases sitting between them. CDR3 region: CASSFGNTGNTIYF. Written as DNA, the CDR3 is TGCGCCAGCAGCTTTGGGAACACTGGAAACACCATATATTTT.

V gene TRBV20-1 combines with J gene TRBJ1-6, with D perhaps matching TRBD1 (5 bases). Germline lookup yields CDR1 DFQATT and CDR2 SNEGSKA (reference sequence). The CDR3 covers 12 residues. Written as DNA, the CDR3 is TGCGGGGGAGGAGGCAATAATTCACCCCTCCACTTT. Translation: CGGGGNNSPLHF.

Concerning this clonotype itself: A much larger clone lies a single base off, so this may be a read error. CDR3 residues: CSFWASGGVNEQFF. CDR3 nucleotides: TGCAGTTTCTGGGCTAGCGGGGGTGTCAATGAGCAGTTCTTC. The chain links TRBV20-1 to TRBJ2-1, with TRBD2 matching 10 bases. Germline loops: CDR1 DFQATT, CDR2 SNEGSKA (reference sequence). V lost 8 bases, J lost 6 bases, and 10 bases stayed unmatched. The CDR3 is 14 residues long.

Points on this clonotype: The conserved phenylalanine or tryptophan is not found at the CDR3 terminus, so this likely reflects a read error. The chain joins TRBV20-1 to TRBJ2-3; no reliable D call. Germline values: CDR1 DFQATT, CDR2 SNEGSKA (reference sequence). V was clipped by 3 bases and J by 6 bases, with 16 bases between them. The CDR3 runs 14 residues. For the CDR3, the DNA is TGCAGTGCTAGTAGGGCGCAGACGTGGGATACGCAGTATTCT. Translation: CSASRAQTWDTQYS.

The table lists this clonotype with a few counts. The chain carries TRBV20-1 and TRBJ1-4; 10 nucleotides line up with TRBD1. This CDR3 contains 12 residues. Germline CDR1 is DFQATT and CDR2 is SNEGSKA (reference sequence). With 6 bases clipped from V and 7 bases from J, the junction kept 2 bases outside the gene matches. The CDR3 DNA sequence: TGCAGTGCGAGGGACAGGGGTGAAAAACTGTTTTTT. It encodes CSARDRGEKLFF.

The chain joins TRBV5-1 to TRBJ2-3; a weak D match, TRBD2 (6 bases). Germline-derived CDR1 and CDR2 are SGHRS and YFSETQ. V lost 0 bases, J lost 0 bases, and 11 bases lay in between. This CDR3 is 16 amino acids long. The CDR3 protein is CASSLASGTSTDTQYF. The CDR3 DNA follows: TGCGCCAGCAGCTTGGCCTCGGGGACTAGCACAGATACGCAGTATTTT.

This clonotype came up a few times. The chain couples TRBV20-1 to TRBJ2-7; D tentatively fits TRBD1 or TRBD2 (5 bases each). The germline V gene encodes CDR1 DFQATT and CDR2 SNEGSKA (reference sequence). With 0 bases removed from V and 0 bases from J, the gap between germline ends came to 24 bases. This CDR3 has 19 amino acids. CDR3 sequence (DNA): TGCAGTGCTAGAGATAGTAAGGGACCCAAACCGCCGAGCTCCTACGAGCAGTACTTC. Translation: CSARDSKGPKPPSSYEQYF.

The chain combines TRBV6-4 with TRBJ2-3; 10 bases agree with TRBD1. This CDR3 has 15 residues. V lost 5 bases, J lost 5 bases, and 7 bases stayed unmatched. Germline-derived CDR1 and CDR2 are MRHNA and SNTAGT. The chain's CDR3 is CASSIFDRGQDTQYF. CDR3 nucleotide sequence: TGTGCCAGCAGTATTTTCGACAGGGGGCAAGATACGCAGTATTTT.

The chain employs TRBV4-3 and TRBJ2-7; D is undetermined. The CDR3 runs 14 residues. CDR1 LGHNA and CDR2 YSLEER come from the germline V gene. Trimming stripped 0 bases from V and 3 bases from J, with 9 bases between. The CDR3 protein is CASSQDELGYEQYF. CDR3 DNA: TGCGCCAGCAGCCAAGATGAGCTGGGCTACGAGCAGTACTTC.

By share, this clonotype ranks as medium-sized (0.01 to 0.1%). V is TRBV6-5 and J is TRBJ1-4; 9 bases agree with TRBD1. CDR3 length: 15 residues. V lost 6 bases and J lost 8; bases outside the gene matches: 10. CDR1 and CDR2 from the germline V gene are MNHEY and SVGAGI. CDR3 nucleotide sequence: TGTGCCAGCAGCACCGGGACAGGGTTTGGCGAAAAACTGTTTTTT. Its translation: CASSTGTGFGEKLFF.

CDR3 DNA sequence: TGCAGCGTTGTCCTTGGAGGGGCGGCTGGAAACACCATATATTTT. This sequence encodes CSVVLGGAAGNTIYF. The chain couples TRBV29-1 to TRBJ1-3, with D perhaps TRBD1 (5 bases). Germline lookup yields CDR1 SQVTM and CDR2 ANQGSEA. The CDR3 runs 15 residues. V was clipped by 4 bases and J by 2 bases, with 15 bases between them.

This clonotype was counted once. This chain joins TRBV5-1 and TRBJ2-3, with a possible D match to TRBD1 (6 bases). The CDR3 covers 16 residues. The germline V gene encodes CDR1 SGHRS and CDR2 YFSETQ. Deletions cut 3 bases from V and 0 bases from J, with 14 bases between. The CDR3 region is CASSSLQGPSTDTQYF. The CDR3 bases are TGCGCCAGCAGCTCCCTACAGGGACCTAGCACAGATACGCAGTATTTT.

This clonotype was observed many times. The chain recombines TRBV14 with TRBJ1-2, with TRBD1 as a possible D gene (6 bases). Trimming pared 4 bases from V and 3 bases from J, leaving 9 bases between. Germline CDR1 reads SGHDN; CDR2 reads FVKESK. The CDR3 loop spans 13 amino acids. CDR3 DNA: TGTGCCAGCAGCCCTCGACAGGACTATGGCTACACCTTC. It translates to CASSPRQDYGYTF.

The chain joins TRBV6-6 to TRBJ1-3; the D is unclear. V was cut by 0 bases and J by 4 bases, with 7 bases left in between. CDR3 size: 14 residues. Germline-derived CDR1 and CDR2 are MNHNY and SVGAGI (reference sequence). The CDR3 reads CASSYSEWGNTIYF. CDR3 nucleotides: TGTGCCAGCAGTTACTCGGAATGGGGAAACACCATATATTTT.

CDR3 loop: CSVDRGPTREQYF. The CDR3 bases are TGCAGCGTTGACAGGGGCCCCACAAGGGAGCAGTACTTC. This chain links TRBV29-1 with TRBJ2-7, with D perhaps TRBD1 (6 bases). CDR3 length: 13 amino acids. Germline V lookup: CDR1 SQVTM, CDR2 ANQGSEA. V gave up 3 bases and J gave up 7 bases, with 16 bases separating them.

The chain links TRBV7-2 to TRBJ1-2, with D perhaps matching TRBD1 (5 bases). Germline CDR1 SGHTA, CDR2 FQGNSA. The germline V and J ends were trimmed by 2 bases and 0 bases, with 13 bases remaining between them. The CDR3 consists of 16 residues. For the CDR3, the DNA is TGTGCCAGCAGCTTAAACCCTAGGGGAACTAACTATGGCTACACCTTC. Amino acid sequence: CASSLNPRGTNYGYTF.

The table lists this clonotype with a few counts. The rearrangement joins TRBV30 to TRBJ1-5; maybe TRBD1 (5 bases). CDR3 length: 13 residues. Between the trimmed V and J ends, which lost 2 bases and 3 bases, there was a span of 8 bases. In germline, CDR1 is GTSNPN, CDR2 SVGIG (reference sequence). The CDR3 here is CAWSPGLNQPQHF. The CDR3 coding sequence is TGTGCCTGGAGTCCGGGGCTCAATCAGCCCCAGCATTTT.

This clonotype showed up just a few times. The V gene is TRBV4-1, the J gene TRBJ1-5, with D maybe TRBD1 (5 bases). The CDR3 has 18 residues. Germline CDR1 is MGHRA and CDR2 is YSYEKL. Deletions cut 0 bases from V and 7 bases from J, with 22 bases between. The CDR3 is CASSQEPLLGIGGQPQHF. CDR3 sequence (DNA): TGCGCCAGCAGCCAAGAACCTTTGCTAGGTATTGGGGGACAGCCCCAGCATTTT.